The 32 T cell receptor beta chains reported below all come from one sample, sequenced in a study of blood T cells in healthy people across ages. A sample-barcoded 5' primer and a J-beta primer mix were used in a second PCR of about 6 to 11 cycles. TCRdb re-called the 5' RACE reads with MiXCR, one entry per CDR3 protein. The data contain just under 550,000 distinct CDR3 sequences, approximately 25% of them singletons. Another study also made use of these data, one on T cells of mothers and their children.

The sequencing input was blood. These receptors all stem from a boy younger than 18 in good health.

This clonotype has a handful of counts. The chain couples TRBV4-3 to TRBJ2-2, with D possibly TRBD2 on 6 matching bases. The CDR3 is made up of 16 amino acids. Looked up from germline, CDR1 is LGHNA and CDR2 is YSLEER. V lost 1 base, J lost 5 bases, and 14 bases lay in between. The CDR3 loop reads CASSQGGATETGELFF. The DNA of the CDR3 is TGCGCCAGCAGCCAAGGCGGGGCCACGGAGACCGGGGAGCTGTTTTTT.

J is TRBJ2-5 and V is TRBV29-1; D may be TRBD1 (5 bases). The better agreement between TRBJ2-7 and the DNA end casts doubt on the J call. CDR1 is SQVTM and CDR2 is ANQGSEA in the germline V gene. The CDR3 spans 11 residues. The CDR3 nucleotides read TGCAGCGTCACCCCAGGGCGCGAGCAGTACTTC. Translating it yields CSVTPGREQYF.

The V call is TRBV10-3, the J call TRBJ2-1, with 13 bases lining up with TRBD2. Germline CDR1 ENHRY, CDR2 SYGVKD. The CDR3 sequence is 16 residues long. V shed 6 bases and J 1 base; nucleotides not matched to a gene: 3. For the CDR3, the DNA is TGTGCCATCAGGGGGACTAGCGGGGCGTCCTACAATGAGCAGTTCTTC. This gives the protein CAIRGTSGASYNEQFF.

The sample holds a few counts of this clonotype. This chain connects TRBV11-1 to TRBJ2-1; TRBD2 agrees at 7 bases. CDR3 length: 20 residues. Germline V gene lookup returns CDR1 SGHAT and CDR2 FQDESV (reference sequence). Germline trimming cut 4 bases from V and 0 bases from J; bases unmatched to any gene: 18. The CDR3, as DNA: TGTGCCAGCAGCTGGGACGGGGCTAGCGGTATTCCTTTCTCCTACAATGAGCAGTTCTTC. This translates into CASSWDGASGIPFSYNEQFF.

This rearrangement joins TRBV6-5 to TRBJ2-5; tentatively, D is TRBD1 or TRBD2 (5 bases each). Trimming cost V 0 bases and J 5 bases, with 13 bases left between them. The CDR3 is 15 residues long. Germline V CDR1 and CDR2: MNHEY, SVGAGI. The CDR3 nucleotides are TGTGCCAGCAGTTACTCGATCGGGACCGAGGAGACCCAGTACTTC. This translates into CASSYSIGTEETQYF.

There are many counts of this clonotype. Here the CDR3 DNA reads TGTGCCAGCAGTTTAGGGCCAGGCCTTCCTCTCCATCAGCCCCAGCATTTT. It codes for CASSLGPGLPLHQPQHF. V gene TRBV12-3 or TRBV12-4 combines with J gene TRBJ1-5, with D unclear. The CDR3 extends over 17 amino acids. V was shortened by 1 base and J by 5 bases, with 18 bases between the two germline ends.

The J gene is TRBJ1-1, the V gene TRBV11-2; D unclear. CDR3 size: 14 residues. Germline V gene data show CDR1 as SGHAT and CDR2 as FQNNGV. V was clipped by 5 bases and J by 4 bases, with 14 bases between them. The DNA for the CDR3 is TGTGCCAGCAGCCTCGGGGTCGGGCGCACTGAAGCTTTCTTT. Its protein is CASSLGVGRTEAFF. The variable domain in full, completed from reference TRBV11-2 and TRBJ1-1, reads EAGVAQSPRYKIIEKRQSVAFWCNPISGHATLYWYQQILGQGPKLLIQFQNNGVVDDSQLPKDRFSAERLKGVDSTLKIQPAKLEDSAVYLCASSLGVGRTEAFFGQGTRLTVV.

The genes are TRBV28 and TRBJ1-1, with D uncertain. This CDR3 is 13 amino acids long. Germline values: CDR1 MDHEN, CDR2 SYDVKM. The ends were cut back, 7 bases at V and 4 bases at J, with 13 bases in the middle. CDR3 in amino acids: CASTTGKGTEAFF. The CDR3 DNA reads TGTGCCAGCACCACGGGGAAGGGCACTGAAGCTTTCTTT.

This chain links TRBV28 with TRBJ2-7; TRBD1 might be the D (5 bases). CDR1 is MDHEN and CDR2 is SYDVKM in the germline V gene. The CDR3 length is 17 residues. V lost 0 bases, J lost 0 bases, and 15 bases lay in between. CDR3 nucleotides: TGTGCCAGCAGTTTATGCCCCCCAGAGGACACCTCCTACGAGCAGTACTTC. This sequence encodes CASSLCPPEDTSYEQYF.

The chain has TRBV20-1 and TRBJ2-5; no firm D call. This CDR3 has 13 residues. CDR1 is DFQATT and CDR2 is SNEGSKA in the germline V gene (reference sequence). V was clipped by 0 bases and J by 5 bases, with 10 bases between them. CDR3 sequence reads: CSARDLLKETQYF. The CDR3 coding sequence is TGCAGTGCTAGAGATCTTCTTAAGGAGACCCAGTACTTC.

This clonotype was counted a few times. The V call is TRBV5-6, the J call TRBJ1-1; D is perhaps TRBD1 (6 bases). The germline V gene encodes CDR1 SGHDT and CDR2 YYEEEE. Trimming took off 3 bases at V and 7 bases at J, with 13 bases between the two ends. CDR3 length: 13 residues. The CDR3 region is CASSWGRRDEAFF. The CDR3 DNA follows: TGTGCCAGCAGCTGGGGGCGTCGGGATGAAGCTTTCTTT.

The chain couples TRBV14 to TRBJ2-1, with 11 bases that match TRBD2. The V gene end was trimmed by 3 bases and the J gene end by 1 base; junction bases not matched to a gene: 8. There are 18 residues in the CDR3. The V gene's germline CDR1 is SGHDN and CDR2 FVKESK. The CDR3 DNA reads as TGTGCCAGCAGCCAGCCTAGCGGGAGGCTCGAGTCCTACAATGAGCAGTTCTTC. Protein: CASSQPSGRLESYNEQFF.

This chain links TRBV19 with TRBJ2-1; D not resolved. Germline-derived CDR1 and CDR2 are LNHDA and SQIVND (reference sequence). This CDR3 region has 14 residues. V was trimmed by 5 bases and J by 3 bases, leaving 11 bases between them. This CDR3 is CASSAVGNYNEQFF. CDR3 in DNA: TGTGCCAGTAGTGCCGTGGGTAACTACAATGAGCAGTTCTTC.

The J gene is TRBJ1-5, the V gene TRBV20-1; the D gene is possibly TRBD1 (5 bases). CDR1 is DFQATT and CDR2 is SNEGSKA in the germline V gene (reference sequence). The CDR3 totals 12 residues. V dropped 5 bases and J dropped 6 bases, with 11 bases sitting between them. DNA for the CDR3: TGCAGTGCTCTGACGGGGGGTCAGCCCCAGCATTTT. Its protein product is CSALTGGQPQHF.

This sequence joins TRBV5-1 and TRBJ2-7; 7 bases line up with TRBD1. Germline V lookup: CDR1 SGHRS, CDR2 YFSETQ. CDR3 size: 14 residues. J lost 7 bases, V lost 0 bases, and 7 bases had no gene match. The CDR3 nucleotides are TGCGCCAGCAGCTTGGGACAGGGAACGGGAGAGCAGTACTTC. It translates to CASSLGQGTGEQYF.

This clonotype showed up many times. V is TRBV19 and J is TRBJ1-5, with 7 bases matching TRBD1. Per the germline V gene, CDR1 is LNHDA and CDR2 is SQIVND (reference sequence). There are 14 residues in the CDR3. The J segment lost 6 bases and the V segment lost 5 bases, leaving 7 bases of the junction unmatched. As DNA, the CDR3 is TGTGCCAGTAGTTTCCCGACAGGGACTCAGCCCCAGCATTTT. It codes for CASSFPTGTQPQHF.

This sequence joins TRBV29-1 and TRBJ2-3; 11 nucleotides align to TRBD2. This CDR3 contains 14 residues. Looked up from germline, CDR1 is SQVTM and CDR2 is ANQGSEA. Trimming cost V 6 bases and J 3 bases; bases outside gene matches: 5. The CDR3 bases are TGCAGCGTATCTAGCGGGGGGACTACAGATACGCAGTATTTT. Translated, it gives CSVSSGGTTDTQYF.

This clonotype turned up a few times. The chain employs TRBV20-1 and TRBJ2-7, with 10 bases fitting TRBD2. The CDR3 has 19 residues. V lost 3 bases to trimming and J lost 0 bases; unmatched junction nucleotides: 17. Germline-derived CDR1 and CDR2 are DFQATT and SNEGSKA (reference sequence). CDR3 amino acids: CSARVTPETSGFNSYEQYF. The CDR3 region has the DNA TGCAGTGCTAGGGTCACTCCGGAGACTAGCGGGTTCAACTCCTACGAGCAGTACTTC.

This rearrangement joins TRBV29-1 to TRBJ2-2; perhaps TRBD1 as D (7 bases). CDR3 length: 12 amino acids. CDR1 and CDR2 from the germline V gene are SQVTM and ANQGSEA. V shed 6 bases and J shed 5 bases, with 10 bases lying between them. CDR3 region: CSVPGGTGELFF. Written as DNA, the CDR3 is TGCAGCGTCCCAGGGGGGACCGGGGAGCTGTTTTTT.

This chain links TRBV4-3 with TRBJ1-1; D is possibly TRBD1 (6 bases). Germline V gene data show CDR1 as LGHNA and CDR2 as YSLEER. There are 14 residues in the CDR3. Between the trimmed V and J ends, which lost 4 bases and 11 bases, there was a span of 20 bases. The CDR3 is CASSPVDSGLGAFF. The CDR3 nucleotides are TGCGCCAGCAGCCCTGTGGACAGCGGCCTGGGGGCTTTCTTT.

This clonotype was seen a handful of times. The chain has TRBV7-9 and TRBJ2-5; TRBD1 matches at 7 bases. The J call is in doubt because the DNA end fits TRBJ2-1 better. The V gene's germline CDR1 is SEHNR and CDR2 FQNEAQ (reference sequence). CDR3 length: 17 residues. CDR3 DNA sequence: TGTGCCAGCAGCGGACACCGGGACAGCGAATTTTACAATGAGCAGTTCTTC. It specifies CASSGHRDSEFYNEQFF.

In this sample, this clonotype turned up a few times. This chain connects TRBV24-1 to TRBJ1-5; 7 nucleotides agree with TRBD1. V shed 3 bases and J 7 bases; nucleotides not matched to a gene: 5. Germline CDR1 KGHDR, CDR2 SFDVKD. CDR3 length: 14 amino acids. Here the CDR3 reads CATSDTQGWQPQHF. CDR3 nucleotides: TGTGCCACCAGTGATACACAGGGGTGGCAGCCCCAGCATTTT.

This clonotype was found many times. This chain joins TRBV7-3 and TRBJ1-1, with 7 bases matching TRBD1. CDR1 is SGHTA, CDR2 FQGTGA, per germline. The V gene end was trimmed by 1 base and the J gene end by 1 base; junction bases not matched to a gene: 3. This CDR3 contains 15 residues. The CDR3 nucleotides are TGTGCCAGCAGCTTAAGGCCAGGGGGGAACACTGAAGCTTTCTTT. This translates into CASSLRPGGNTEAFF.

The chain has TRBV12-3 or TRBV12-4 and TRBJ1-1; the D gene is possibly TRBD1 (6 bases). The V end was cut by 7 bases, the J end by 2 bases, with 17 bases between. The CDR3 has 15 residues. This chain's CDR3 is CASNLRTAINTEAFF. CDR3 DNA: TGTGCCAGCAACCTTCGGACAGCGATAAACACTGAAGCTTTCTTT.

In this sample, this clonotype turned up a few times. The rearrangement joins TRBV3-1 to TRBJ2-5; D is undetermined. This CDR3 contains 16 residues. V was cut by 1 base and J by 2 bases, with 14 bases left in between. Germline V gene sequence: CDR1 LGHDT, CDR2 YNNKEL (reference sequence). The CDR3 loop is CASSQGGQAFQETQYF. The CDR3, as DNA: TGTGCCAGCAGCCAAGGCGGCCAGGCATTTCAAGAGACCCAGTACTTC.

The chain links TRBV5-1 to TRBJ2-1; D unclear. The V and J ends lost 0 bases and 4 bases respectively, with 11 bases between them. This CDR3 comprises 15 residues. CDR1 SGHRS and CDR2 YFSETQ come from the germline V gene. The CDR3 DNA follows: TGCGCCAGCAGCTTGGAGTCAGAAATATACAATGAGCAGTTCTTC. Its translation: CASSLESEIYNEQFF.

J is TRBJ2-7 and V is TRBV5-1; D is unclear. Germline V CDR1 and CDR2: SGHRS, YFSETQ. This CDR3 is built from 15 residues. The V end lost 2 bases, the J end lost 0 bases, and 12 bases lay between the germline ends. The CDR3 protein is CASSLALEGSYEQYF. The CDR3, as DNA: TGCGCCAGCAGCTTAGCTCTTGAAGGCTCCTACGAGCAGTACTTC. Full variable domain (rest looked up from reference TRBV5-1 and TRBJ2-7): KAGVTQTPRYLIKTRGQQVTLSCSPISGHRSVSWYQQTPGQGLQFLFEYFSETQRNKGNFPGRFSGRQFSNSRSEMNVSTLELGDSALYLCASSLALEGSYEQYFGPGTRLTVT.

V usage is TRBV12-3 or TRBV12-4 and J usage is TRBJ2-4; no firm D call. The CDR3 loop spans 17 amino acids. With 5 bases removed from V and 0 bases from J, the gap between germline ends came to 17 bases. CDR3 sequence: CASSDNAVSSAKNIQYF. As DNA, the CDR3 is TGTGCCAGCAGTGATAATGCGGTCTCGTCAGCCAAAAACATTCAGTACTTC.

Concerning this clonotype itself: One junction end does not reproduce the germline sequence, and a read error may be involved. The CDR3 nucleotides read TGTGCCAGCACTTTGGCGGCCTCCTACAATGGGCAGTTCTTC. Its translation is CASTLAASYNGQFF. V gene TRBV5-6 combines with J gene TRBJ2-1; unclear D gene. Germline CDR1 SGHDT, CDR2 YYEEEE. CDR3 size: 14 residues.

This clonotype was seen a handful of times. V and J are TRBV2 and TRBJ2-7; D is unresolved. CDR3 length: 12 amino acids. Trimming took 3 bases from V and 3 from J, leaving 6 bases between them. Germline V gene lookup returns CDR1 SNHLY and CDR2 FYNNEI. The CDR3 DNA reads as TGTGCCAGCAGTGACATGGGCTACGAGCAGTACTTC. This codes for CASSDMGYEQYF.

There are a few counts of this clonotype. The chain couples TRBV5-1 to TRBJ2-7; TRBD1 or TRBD2 may be the D gene (5 bases each). Germline V gives CDR1 SGHRS, CDR2 YFSETQ. This CDR3 region has 14 residues. V was shortened by 4 bases and J by 4 bases, with 15 bases between the two germline ends. CDR3 coding DNA: TGCGCCAGCAGCGGGGGATACGGAGGATACGAGCAGTACTTC. Translating it yields CASSGGYGGYEQYF. Full variable domain (remainder filled in from reference TRBV5-1 and TRBJ2-7): KAGVTQTPRYLIKTRGQQVTLSCSPISGHRSVSWYQQTPGQGLQFLFEYFSETQRNKGNFPGRFSGRQFSNSRSEMNVSTLELGDSALYLCASSGGYGGYEQYFGPGTRLTVT.

The genes are TRBV25-1 and TRBJ2-7; the D gene is possibly TRBD1 (6 bases). The CDR3 has 14 amino acids. V lost 4 bases, J lost 7 bases, and 17 bases lay in between. The V gene's germline CDR1 is MGHDK and CDR2 SYGVNS. CDR3 bases: TGTGCCAGCAGTGGAAAGGGGGACCATGGGGAGCAGTACTTC. Its translation: CASSGKGDHGEQYF.